One and the same sample provided the 6 T cell receptor beta chains below, sequenced in a study of blood T cell repertoires in COVID-19. The data were produced by immunoSEQ multiplex PCR, yet TCRdb's version contains in-frame clones alone and is incomplete. This sample has around 45,000 clones; 69% occur once, and the top ten carry 6.2%. The sample consisted of peripheral blood. The receptors derive from a man of 80 years or more with acute or convalescent COVID-19.

The V and J genes are TRBV6-1 and TRBJ2-7; D might be TRBD2 (5 bases). V was trimmed by 3 bases and J by 3 bases, leaving 12 bases between them. Germline CDR1 MNHNS, CDR2 SASEGT. The length of the CDR3 is 14 residues. CDR3 amino acids: CASSDPGYFYEQYF. CDR3 DNA sequence: TGTGCCAGCAGTGATCCGGGATATTTCTACGAGCAGTACTTC.

This clone was observed a handful of times. The rearrangement uses TRBV19 and TRBJ1-1; 9 nucleotides align to TRBD1. Germline CDR1 LNHDA, CDR2 SQIVND (reference sequence). Germline trimming cut 4 bases from V and 4 bases from J; bases unmatched to any gene: 7. This CDR3 region has 15 residues. For the CDR3, the DNA is TGTGCCAGTAGTAGGACAGGGGCGGGAGGCACTGAAGCTTTCTTT. It codes for CASSRTGAGGTEAFF.

This clone was seen repeatedly, ten times or more. The V and J genes are TRBV27 and TRBJ2-7, with D uncertain. The CDR3 contains 13 residues. The V gene lost 5 bases and the J gene lost 3 bases, with 11 bases spanning the gap. From germline, CDR1 is MNHEY and CDR2 SMNVEV (reference sequence). The CDR3 here is CASSPGSDYEQYF. The CDR3 DNA sequence: TGTGCCAGCAGTCCGGGTTCTGACTACGAGCAGTACTTC.

This clone has a handful of counts. The rearrangement joins TRBV5-1 to TRBJ2-7; 10 positions agree with TRBD2. Per the germline V gene, CDR1 is SGHRS and CDR2 is YFSETQ. The CDR3 is 15 residues long. V dropped 5 bases and J dropped 1; count of bases not matched to a gene: 6. CDR3 region: CASRPTSGNSYEQYF. The CDR3, as DNA: TGCGCCAGCAGACCTACTAGCGGGAATTCCTACGAGCAGTACTTC.

J is TRBJ2-1 and V is TRBV6-6; no firm D call. Deletions cut 4 bases from V and 9 bases from J, with 13 bases between. CDR1 MNHNY and CDR2 SVGAGI come from the germline V gene (reference sequence). There are 13 residues in the CDR3. CDR3 amino acids: CASSFAITGEQFF. As DNA, the CDR3 is TGTGCCAGCAGTTTTGCGATTACCGGTGAGCAGTTCTTC.

This clone was counted a few times. The chain couples TRBV4-1 to TRBJ2-3; 9 positions agree with TRBD2. The CDR3 is 22 residues long. With V trimmed by 0 bases and J by 3 bases, 22 bases remained unmatched. Germline assignment: CDR1 MGHRA and CDR2 YSYEKL. In nucleotides, the CDR3 is TGCGCCAGCAGCCAAGATTCCCTTATTGGCGGGAGGGCCCTTAGACGAACAGATACGCAGTATTTT. This encodes CASSQDSLIGGRALRRTDTQYF.